This T cell receptor beta chain was documented in a study of CD8+ T cells in alopecia areata (dated by TCRdb to the late 2010s). A note on the overall study: To study T cell clonal expansion in alopecia areata, the researchers applied high-throughput TCRbeta sequencing to both the C3H/HeJ mouse model and human patients. On the human side, TCRbeta sequencing was run on scalp tissue and on sorted CD4+ and CD8+ peripheral blood T cells from healthy controls and from alopecia areata patients with either patchy or totalis/universalis disease. Scalp clonality was compared among normal scalp (n=4), patchy alopecia areata scalp (n=8), and alopecia totalis/universalis scalp (n=8). RNA was extracted with the PAXgene miRNA kit for fixed scalp, the miRNeasy kit for PBMCs, and the RNeasy kit for mouse skin. immunoSEQ multiplex PCR using 35 Vbeta forward primers and 13 Jbeta reverse primers was used to amplify TCRbeta CDR3 regions.

Results the study describes overall, beyond this receptor: Shared TCR sequences between patients were less evident than in mice, which may be partly attributable to HLA diversity in the patient population. Unlike mouse skin, which is dominated by gammadelta T cells, normal human skin has resident alphabeta T cells that are also sequenced, and this complicates analysis of the scalp TCR repertoire. Higher clonality and more expanded CD8+ clones were observed in lesional scalp than in normal scalp, particularly in alopecia totalis/universalis, a finding suggestive of antigenic drive.

A word on this clone: Its antigen remains undetermined. The record has no base qualities; no much larger clone is one base away.

After PBMCs were isolated by density centrifugation and stained for CD3, CD4 and CD8, a FACSAria was used to sort CD4+ and CD8+ T cells. Scalp biopsies and blood samples were provided by unaffected controls. The germline V end is reduced by 6 bases and the J end by 4 bases; junction bases left unmatched: 3. CDR1 and CDR2 were assigned from the germline V gene as KGHSH and LQKENI. The CDR3 spans 13 residues, from the cysteine through the phenylalanine. The CDR3 DNA has 39 bases and is translated from base 1. The library was generated by the immunoSEQ multiplex PCR assay. To provide template for TCR sequencing, every sample had RNA extracted and reverse transcribed into cDNA. SuperScript III was used for first-strand cDNA synthesis, primed with a 2:1 mix of oligo-dT and random hexamers. A synthetic immune receptor repertoire was used to measure amplification bias, and any remaining bias was corrected computationally. Per the source publication's procedure: Raw reads were preprocessed for error removal, and CDR3 was defined according to IMGT conventions as running from the conserved cysteine to phenylalanine. Clonality was computed by normalizing Shannon entropy by log2 of the number of productive unique TCRs and subtracting the result from 1. CD4 or CD8 identity of scalp clones was inferred by cross-referencing scalp TCRbeta sequences with sorted blood CD4 and CD8 repertoires. TCRdb took this table from immuneACCESS and kept in-frame rearrangements with V and J called. Such tables lack part of the clones; where checked against another copy, unresolved V genes explain under half of the gap, and the rest is unexplained. The D gene and trimming were derived from the DNA, and the V and J assignments and clone size from that table. For this sample the table gives about 110,000 clones, of which 45% to 70% were detected only once. 20% to 25% of the sample rests with the top ten.

This clonotype was obtained from a human donor in good health. The rearrangement joined TRBV18 to TRBJ2-1, with 7 bases aligning to TRBD2. Sequenced material: CD8+ T cells sorted from blood. The encoded CDR3 is CASSGEGYNEQFF. The DNA sequence is given as TGTGCCAGCTCCGGGGAGGGATACAATGAGCAGTTCTTC.